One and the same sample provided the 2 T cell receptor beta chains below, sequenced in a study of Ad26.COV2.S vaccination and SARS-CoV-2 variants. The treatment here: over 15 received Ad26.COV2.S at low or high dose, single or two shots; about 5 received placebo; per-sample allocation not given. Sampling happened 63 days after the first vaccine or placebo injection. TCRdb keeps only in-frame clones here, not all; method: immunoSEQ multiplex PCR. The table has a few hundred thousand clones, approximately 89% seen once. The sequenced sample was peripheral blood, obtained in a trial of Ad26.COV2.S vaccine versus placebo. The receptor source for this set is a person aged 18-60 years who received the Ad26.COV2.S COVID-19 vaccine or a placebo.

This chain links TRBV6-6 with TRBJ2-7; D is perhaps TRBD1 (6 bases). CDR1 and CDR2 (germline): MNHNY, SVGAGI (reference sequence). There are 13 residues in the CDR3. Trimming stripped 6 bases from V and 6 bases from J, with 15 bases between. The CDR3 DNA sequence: TGTGCCAGCAGGCAGGGGATAGAGGCCGAGCAGTACTTC. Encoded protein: CASRQGIEAEQYF.

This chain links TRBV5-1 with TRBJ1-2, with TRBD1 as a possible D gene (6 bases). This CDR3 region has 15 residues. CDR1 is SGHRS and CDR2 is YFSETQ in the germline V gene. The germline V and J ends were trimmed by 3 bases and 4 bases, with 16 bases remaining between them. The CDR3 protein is CASSSNTGKGYGYTF. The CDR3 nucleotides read TGCGCCAGCAGCTCGAATACAGGGAAGGGCTATGGCTACACCTTC.